The 24 T cell receptor beta chains reported below all come from one sample, sequenced in a study of blood T cell repertoires in COVID-19. Some clones are missing from TCRdb's copy, which holds only in-frame ones; the method was immunoSEQ multiplex PCR. The profile shows 350,000 to 450,000 clones, roughly nine tenths of them singletons. The sample was PBMCs or T cells enriched from blood (not recorded which). Every receptor here comes from a man aged 25-45 years who had recovered from COVID-19.

This chain connects TRBV30 to TRBJ2-5; TRBD2 matches at 10 bases. The CDR3 is 15 amino acids. The junction had 9 bases not matched to a gene; V was cut back by 4 bases and J by 4 bases. The germline V gene has CDR1 GTSNPN and CDR2 SVGIG (reference sequence). For the CDR3, the DNA is TGTGCCTGGACTAGCGGGAGTAAGTTGAGAGAGACCCAGTACTTC. It codes for CAWTSGSKLRETQYF.

This chain links TRBV21-1 with TRBJ2-5; whether TRBD1, the table's D call, matches the DNA was not checked. TRBV21-1 is noted as a pseudogene. The CDR3 is 14 residues long. The CDR3 DNA is TGTGCCAGCAGCAAAGAACAGTACCAAGAGACCCAGTACTTC. Amino acids: CASSKEQYQETQYF.

The chain recombines TRBV11-2 with TRBJ2-4; maybe TRBD2 (6 bases). The CDR3 covers 13 residues. Trimming took off 0 bases at V and 9 bases at J, with 9 bases between the two ends. Germline values: CDR1 SGHAT, CDR2 FQNNGV. The CDR3 reads CASSLDGSSIQYF. Here the CDR3 DNA reads TGTGCCAGCAGCTTAGACGGGAGTAGCATTCAGTACTTC.

This clone came up a few times. CDR3 bases: TGTGCCAGCAGCTCCCAAGGAGGCTCCTACGAGCAGTACTTC. Its protein is CASSSQGGSYEQYF. The rearrangement links TRBV7-2 to TRBJ2-7, with D tentatively TRBD2 (5 bases). Trimming removed 4 bases at V and 0 bases at J, with 10 bases between. The germline gives CDR1 SGHTA, CDR2 FQGNSA. The CDR3 totals 14 residues.

This clone has only a few counts. The J gene is TRBJ1-1, the V gene TRBV4-2; tentative D call: TRBD1 (6 bases). Germline CDR1 reads LGHNA; CDR2 reads YNFKEQ. The CDR3 consists of 13 residues. Trimming stripped 4 bases from V and 2 bases from J, with 8 bases between. CDR3 loop: CASSLRGNTEAFF. CDR3 sequence (DNA): TGTGCCAGCAGCCTCAGGGGCAACACTGAAGCTTTCTTT.

The chain is built from TRBV18 and TRBJ2-7, with 8 bases fitting TRBD1. After removal of 4 bases from V and 4 bases from J, the junction contained 6 bases not matched to a gene. This CDR3 spans 14 amino acids. CDR1 is KGHSH, CDR2 LQKENI, per germline. CDR3: CASSLRTGPYEQYF. The CDR3 DNA follows: TGTGCCAGCTCACTTCGGACAGGGCCGTACGAGCAGTACTTC.

The V call is TRBV12-3 or TRBV12-4, the J call TRBJ1-1; perhaps TRBD1 as D (6 bases). This CDR3 has 12 amino acids. V shed 6 bases and J shed 8 bases, with 13 bases lying between them. The CDR3 region is CASRRDMAEAFF. The CDR3 DNA reads as TGTGCCAGCAGAAGGGACATGGCCGAAGCTTTCTTT.

The gene calls are TRBV11-2 and TRBJ2-7; 7 bases are a match to TRBD1. The germline CDR1 and CDR2 sequences are SGHAT and FQNNGV. V dropped 0 bases and J dropped 6; count of bases not matched to a gene: 8. This CDR3 has 15 residues. This CDR3 reads CASSLESGGLSEQYF. The CDR3 DNA follows: TGTGCCAGCAGCTTAGAGTCAGGGGGTCTCTCCGAGCAGTACTTC.

The chain joins TRBV3-1 (or the pseudogene TRBV3-2) to TRBJ2-4, with 8 bases aligning to TRBD1. CDR3 size: 17 residues. Germline V gene lookup returns CDR1 LGHDT and CDR2 YNNKEL (reference sequence). V dropped 3 bases and J dropped 3; count of bases not matched to a gene: 10. The CDR3 DNA reads TGTGCCAGCAGCCATTCGCCGGACAGGGTTCTCAAAAACATTCAGTACTTC. Protein product: CASSHSPDRVLKNIQYF.

This clone showed up just once. This rearrangement joins TRBV5-1 to TRBJ2-5, with TRBD2 as a possible D gene (6 bases). In germline, CDR1 is SGHRS, CDR2 YFSETQ. The CDR3 consists of 15 residues. Between the trimmed V and J ends, which lost 0 bases and 2 bases, there was a span of 11 bases. CDR3 nucleotide sequence: TGCGCCAGCAGCTTGGAAGCTAGCGCGCAAGAGACCCAGTACTTC. Translating it yields CASSLEASAQETQYF.

The V call is TRBV19, the J call TRBJ1-1; no definite D call. Germline V lookup: CDR1 LNHDA, CDR2 SQIVND (reference sequence). V gave up 3 bases and J gave up 3 bases, with 8 bases separating them. This CDR3 has 13 residues. CDR3 nucleotide sequence: TGTGCCAGTAGTATGTCACCAGACACTGAAGCTTTCTTT. The encoded protein is CASSMSPDTEAFF.

This chain connects TRBV29-1 to TRBJ1-2; D is uncertain. This CDR3 is 12 amino acids long. Germline V CDR1 and CDR2: SQVTM, ANQGSEA. V lost 6 bases, J lost 4 bases, and 12 bases lay in between. The CDR3 region is CSVVMGGYGYTF. Written as DNA, the CDR3 is TGCAGCGTGGTTATGGGAGGCTATGGCTACACCTTC. Using reference TRBV29-1 and TRBJ1-2 for the parts outside the CDR3, the full variable domain is SAVISQKPSRDICQRGTSLTIQCQVDSQVTMMFWYRQQPGQSLTLIATANQGSEATYESGFVIDKFPISRPNLTFSTLTVSNMSPEDSSIYLCSVVMGGYGYTFGSGTRLTVV.

The genes are TRBV14 and TRBJ2-5, with D uncertain. The CDR3 is 11 amino acids. V was clipped by 4 bases and J by 4 bases, with 4 bases between them. In germline, CDR1 is SGHDN, CDR2 FVKESK. The CDR3 loop is CASSRAETQYF. The CDR3 DNA reads TGTGCCAGCAGCCGGGCAGAGACCCAGTACTTC.

The V call is TRBV24-1, the J call TRBJ1-5, with D maybe TRBD1 (6 bases). The V and J ends lost 4 bases and 4 bases respectively, with 13 bases between them. Germline V gene sequence: CDR1 KGHDR, CDR2 SFDVKD. The length of the CDR3 is 15 residues. The CDR3 loop reads CATSEAGTPNQPQHF. Written as DNA, the CDR3 is TGTGCCACCAGTGAAGCCGGGACACCTAATCAGCCCCAGCATTTT.

The chain recombines TRBV6-4 with TRBJ2-2; the match to TRBD1 covers 9 bases. Trimming took 4 bases from V and 7 from J; bases not matched to a gene: 4. The CDR3 length is 14 residues. CDR1 is MRHNA, CDR2 SNTAGT, per germline. CDR3 nucleotide sequence: TGTGCCAGCAGTGGACAGGGGGGAGTCGGGGAGCTGTTTTTT. Translating gives CASSGQGGVGELFF.

V is TRBV7-2 and J is TRBJ2-3; 12 bases map to TRBD2. V lost 4 bases to trimming and J lost 3 bases; unmatched junction nucleotides: 5. The CDR3 sequence is 16 residues long. Germline values: CDR1 SGHTA, CDR2 FQGNSA. The CDR3, as DNA: TGTGCCAGCAGCTCCCGACTAGCGGGAGCAACAGATACGCAGTATTTT. This sequence encodes CASSSRLAGATDTQYF.

The V gene is TRBV27, the J gene TRBJ2-1; 8 bases are shared with TRBD2. The J segment lost 0 bases and the V segment lost 5 bases, leaving 6 bases of the junction unmatched. The CDR3 consists of 16 residues. Germline V lookup: CDR1 MNHEY, CDR2 SMNVEV (reference sequence). In DNA, the CDR3 is TGTGCCAGCAGTCCCTCGACTAGCGTCTCCTACAATGAGCAGTTCTTC. Translation gives CASSPSTSVSYNEQFF.

The chain combines TRBV11-3 with TRBJ2-2, with D perhaps matching TRBD2 (5 bases). V was clipped by 5 bases and J by 4 bases, with 11 bases between them. Per germline, CDR1 SGHNT and CDR2 YENEEA. This CDR3 spans 14 amino acids. For the CDR3, the DNA is TGTGCCAGCAGCCTGGTTCGGGGCACCGGGGAGCTGTTTTTT. Its translation: CASSLVRGTGELFF.

In this sample, this clone turned up once. This chain links TRBV3-1 (or the pseudogene TRBV3-2) with TRBJ1-2; D perhaps matches TRBD1 (5 bases). Germline V gene data show CDR1 as LGHDT and CDR2 as YNNKEL (reference sequence). The V gene lost 1 base and the J gene lost 7 bases, with 13 bases spanning the gap. This CDR3 has 14 amino acids. CDR3 sequence: CASSQAGLRSGYTF. The CDR3 DNA reads TGTGCCAGCAGCCAAGCGGGACTACGCAGTGGCTACACCTTC.

The chain employs TRBV12-3 or TRBV12-4 and TRBJ1-2; D is perhaps TRBD1 (6 bases). The CDR3 extends over 12 amino acids. Deletions cut 5 bases from V and 4 bases from J, with 8 bases between. CDR3 protein: CASSTDSYGYTF. In nucleotides, the CDR3 is TGTGCCAGCAGTACGGACAGCTATGGCTACACCTTC.

This clone appeared a single time. The chain has TRBV11-2 and TRBJ2-1, with 9 positions matching TRBD2. CDR1 is SGHAT, CDR2 FQNNGV, per germline. V lost 5 bases and J lost 7; bases outside the gene matches: 9. This CDR3 comprises 15 residues. The CDR3 sequence: CASSTSGTSWNEQFF. The CDR3 nucleotides read TGTGCCAGCAGCACCAGCGGGACTAGCTGGAATGAGCAGTTCTTC.

The rearrangement uses TRBV9 and TRBJ1-2; 9 bases agree with TRBD1. Germline V gene sequence: CDR1 SGDLS, CDR2 YYNGEE. V lost 5 bases to trimming and J lost 7 bases; unmatched junction nucleotides: 6. The CDR3 sequence is 13 residues long. CDR3 sequence (DNA): TGTGCCAGCAGGGGACAGGGTGGCTCTGGCTACACCTTC. This codes for CASRGQGGSGYTF. Based on the CDR3 plus reference TRBV9 and TRBJ1-2, the full variable domain is DSGVTQTPKHLITATGQRVTLRCSPRSGDLSVYWYQQSLDQGLQFLIQYYNGEERAKGNILERFSAQQFPDLHSELNLSSLELGDSALYFCASRGQGGSGYTFGSGTRLTVV.

V gene TRBV9 combines with J gene TRBJ1-2, with TRBD1 matching over 7 bases. J lost 9 bases, V lost 2 bases, and 7 bases had no gene match. Germline V gene lookup returns CDR1 SGDLS and CDR2 YYNGEE. This CDR3 is built from 13 residues. CDR3 nucleotide sequence: TGTGCCAGCAGCGTGACAGGGATGGGAAGCTACACCTTC. It yields the protein CASSVTGMGSYTF.

This chain uses TRBV27 with TRBJ2-7; TRBD2 aligns across 8 bases. Germline V CDR1 and CDR2: MNHEY, SMNVEV (reference sequence). The V gene end was trimmed by 8 bases and the J gene end by 2 bases; junction bases not matched to a gene: 14. The CDR3 length is 16 residues. CDR3 protein: CASSPGGGRTTYEQYF. DNA of the CDR3: TGTGCCAGCTCCCCTGGCGGCGGGAGGACAACCTACGAGCAGTACTTC.